This T cell receptor beta chain appears in the sequencing data of a study of T cell responses to AZD1222 COVID-19 vaccine. General study results and limits: Females outnumbered males among donors, who were mostly white British; clonal diversity was possibly underestimated. Baseline testing showed seropositivity in only a handful of AZD1222 recipients. Spike-specific TCR repertoires showed rising breadth and depth after two AZD1222 doses.

This clone appeared once. Its antigen is undetermined. Sequencing used immunoSEQ multiplex PCR; TCRdb keeps in-frame clones, though not all of them. The data hold some 70,000 clones, with roughly 82% observed a single time. This CDR3 is 16 amino acids long. Germline CDR1 SNHLY, CDR2 FYNNEI. With V trimmed by 3 bases and J by 7 bases, 9 bases remained unmatched. This clonotype was obtained from an adult in good health. The sample consisted of peripheral blood, taken on day 0 of AZD1222 vaccination. The genes are TRBV2 and TRBJ1-6; 7 bases match TRBD1. CDR3 residues: CASSDYSDRFNSPLHF. The CDR3 coding sequence is TGTGCCAGCAGTGACTACTCGGACAGGTTCAATTCACCCCTCCACTTT.